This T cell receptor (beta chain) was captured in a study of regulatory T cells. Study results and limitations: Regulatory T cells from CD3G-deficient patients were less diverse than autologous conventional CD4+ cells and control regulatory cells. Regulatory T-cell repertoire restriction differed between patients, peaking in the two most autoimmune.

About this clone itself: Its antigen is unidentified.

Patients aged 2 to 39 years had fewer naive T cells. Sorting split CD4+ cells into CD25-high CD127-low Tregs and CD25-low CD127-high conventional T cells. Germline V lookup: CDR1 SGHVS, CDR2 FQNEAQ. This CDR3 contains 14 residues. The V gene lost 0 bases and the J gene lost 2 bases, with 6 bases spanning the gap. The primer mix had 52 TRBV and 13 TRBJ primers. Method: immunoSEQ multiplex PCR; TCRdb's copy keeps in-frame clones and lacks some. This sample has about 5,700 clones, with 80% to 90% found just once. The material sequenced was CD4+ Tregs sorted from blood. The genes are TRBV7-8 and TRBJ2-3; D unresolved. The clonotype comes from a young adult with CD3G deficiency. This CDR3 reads CASSLASYTDTQYF. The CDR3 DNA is TGTGCCAGCAGCTTAGCCAGCTACACAGATACGCAGTATTTT.